The 13 T cell receptor beta chains presented below share a single source sample, sequenced in a study of blood T cell repertoires in COVID-19. TCRdb keeps only in-frame clones here, not all; method: immunoSEQ multiplex PCR. The repertoire includes some 190,000 clones, 65% to 85% of them detected once, and approximately 3% sits in the top ten. Sequencing was done on a sample of PBMCs or T cells enriched from blood (not recorded which). These receptors were obtained from a woman in her 30s who had recovered from COVID-19.

The CDR3 bases are TGTGCCAGCAGCTTGAAAAACAGGCTTTACTCCTACGAGCAGTACTTC. Protein: CASSLKNRLYSYEQYF. The V and J genes are TRBV5-6 and TRBJ2-7; D might be TRBD1 (5 bases). Germline V gene lookup returns CDR1 SGHDT and CDR2 YYEEEE. Trimming shortened V by 1 base and J by 0 bases, and 14 bases separated the two germline ends. This CDR3 has 16 amino acids.

This chain's CDR3 is CASSQGETQYF. DNA of the CDR3: TGTGCCAGCAGCCAGGGAGAGACCCAGTACTTC. The chain has TRBV9 and TRBJ2-5; D might be TRBD1 (5 bases). V lost 4 bases, J lost 4 bases, and 5 bases lay in between. This CDR3 region has 11 residues. The germline V gene has CDR1 SGDLS and CDR2 YYNGEE.

The chain is built from TRBV7-6 and TRBJ1-4; D is undetermined. Germline CDR1 reads SGHVS; CDR2 reads FNYEAQ. The V gene lost 3 bases and the J gene lost 6 bases, with 20 bases spanning the gap. This CDR3 contains 17 residues. CDR3 residues: CASSFSPQLSTDEKLFF. CDR3 sequence (DNA): TGTGCCAGCAGCTTCAGCCCACAGCTTTCTACTGATGAAAAACTGTTTTTT.

This clone showed up just once. The chain uses TRBV6-5 and TRBJ1-2; D unresolved. V was shortened by 2 bases and J by 5 bases, with 9 bases between the two germline ends. The CDR3 is made up of 13 amino acids. Germline assignment: CDR1 MNHEY and CDR2 SVGAGI. The CDR3 protein is CASSYPNEYGYTF. The CDR3 nucleotides are TGTGCCAGCAGTTACCCAAATGAGTATGGCTACACCTTC.

There are a few counts of this clone. DNA of the CDR3: TGCGCCAGCAGCTTTAATATTGGACAGGTTTCCTACGAGCAGTACTTC. Translating gives CASSFNIGQVSYEQYF. This chain joins TRBV5-1 and TRBJ2-7, with 7 nucleotides matching TRBD1. In germline, CDR1 is SGHRS, CDR2 YFSETQ. This CDR3 is 16 amino acids long. V dropped 2 bases and J dropped 1; count of bases not matched to a gene: 9.

V usage is TRBV27 and J usage is TRBJ2-5, with a tentative D call TRBD1 (5 bases). Trimming removed 4 bases at V and 6 bases at J, with 18 bases between. From germline, CDR1 is MNHEY and CDR2 SMNVEV (reference sequence). The CDR3 runs 15 residues. CDR3 sequence (DNA): TGTGCCAGCAGTTGGATGACCCAGGGCACGAAGACCCAGTACTTC. Translation: CASSWMTQGTKTQYF.

This rearrangement joins TRBV19 to TRBJ2-7; D is possibly TRBD1 (5 bases). V was cut by 2 bases and J by 6 bases, with 11 bases left in between. This CDR3 is 13 amino acids long. Per germline, CDR1 LNHDA and CDR2 SQIVND (reference sequence). The CDR3 nucleotides are TGTGCCAGTAGTATACTGAGTAGGGGCGAGCAGTACTTC. Translating gives CASSILSRGEQYF.

The rearrangement joins TRBV28 to TRBJ1-2, with 11 bases matching TRBD1. CDR3 size: 18 residues. The V segment lost 1 base and the J segment 3 bases; nucleotides outside the gene matches: 10. Germline loops: CDR1 MDHEN, CDR2 SYDVKM. CDR3 coding DNA: TGTGCCAGCAGTTTATCACCGGACAGGGGGCCTTGGCACTATGGCTACACCTTC. Its protein product is CASSLSPDRGPWHYGYTF.

This clone was counted only a few times. The V and J genes are TRBV10-3 and TRBJ1-4; D remains ambiguous. The CDR3 runs 14 residues. Germline V gene data show CDR1 as ENHRY and CDR2 as SYGVKD. Deletions cut 3 bases from V and 0 bases from J, with 5 bases between. CDR3 coding DNA: TGTGCCATCAGTGAAGACACAACTAATGAAAAACTGTTTTTT. The encoded protein is CAISEDTTNEKLFF.

The chain joins TRBV5-5 to TRBJ1-1, with 12 bases that match TRBD1. The V and J ends lost 4 bases and 1 base, in that order; junction bases with no gene match: 8. There are 17 residues in the CDR3. Germline CDR1 and CDR2: SGHKS and YYEKEE (reference sequence). CDR3 residues: CASSQVPGQGANTEAFF. CDR3 coding DNA: TGTGCCAGCAGCCAAGTCCCGGGACAGGGGGCGAACACTGAAGCTTTCTTT.

CDR3 sequence: CASSTKDRENSPLHF. CDR3 DNA: TGTGCCAGCAGTACCAAGGACAGGGAAAATTCACCCCTCCACTTT. The chain joins TRBV13 to TRBJ1-6, with TRBD1 matching over 8 bases. The V gene's germline CDR1 is PRHDT and CDR2 FYEKMQ (reference sequence). This CDR3 region has 15 residues. V lost 6 bases and J lost 7; bases outside the gene matches: 8.

This clone was detected once. This CDR3 is CASSSRGLAGEAEEQYF. Here the CDR3 DNA reads TGTGCCAGCAGCTCTAGGGGACTAGCGGGAGAAGCGGAAGAGCAGTACTTC. The chain employs TRBV7-9 and TRBJ2-7, with 14 nucleotides matching TRBD2. Trimming at V came to 4 bases and at J to 7 bases, leaving 12 bases not matched to a gene. CDR1 is SEHNR and CDR2 is FQNEAQ in the germline V gene (reference sequence). The CDR3 has 17 amino acids.

The chain recombines TRBV6-4 with TRBJ1-1; TRBD1 agrees at 7 bases. With V trimmed by 1 base and J by 3 bases, 5 bases remained unmatched. CDR3 size: 15 residues. Germline V gives CDR1 MRHNA, CDR2 SNTAGT. CDR3 DNA sequence: TGTGCCAGCAGTGACTTTACAGGGGAGGACACTGAAGCTTTCTTT. It encodes CASSDFTGEDTEAFF.